This TCR beta chain comes out of a study of blood T cell repertoires in COVID-19. Produced via immunoSEQ multiplex PCR; TCRdb's table is partial and in-frame only. The sample shows under 100,000 clones, 89% of them seen only once. CDR3 size: 11 residues. Germline lookup yields CDR1 LGHDT and CDR2 YNNKEL (reference sequence). The V and J ends lost 3 bases and 6 bases respectively, with 6 bases between them. This clone was counted only a few times. Seattle's enrolled individuals joined amid active infection and were then monitored longitudinally. This chain connects TRBV3-1 (or the pseudogene TRBV3-2) to TRBJ2-7; a weak D match, TRBD1 (5 bases). Sequencing was carried out using peripheral blood. The clonotype was recovered from a man in his sixties with COVID-19, enrolled during active disease. Here the CDR3 DNA reads TGTGCCAGCAGCCACAGGGTCGAGCAGTACTTC. Residues: CASSHRVEQYF.